The T cell receptor beta chain described here comes from a study of T cells in Graves' hyperthyroidism and ophthalmopathy. Study information: Peripheral blood sampling occurred at initial diagnosis, before any treatment. Findings and caveats of the study: The authors' 13 V-J model separated ophthalmopathy from stable hyperthyroidism.

Regions amplified from RNA transcripts were the TCR beta CDR3 regions. Primed by the HTBI set, a first-round RT-PCR was run on the TCR CDR3. TCRdb reprocessed the multiplex PCR reads with MiXCR, giving one entry per CDR3 protein. Of a few hundred thousand distinct CDR3 sequences listed, around a sixth were seen once; the top ten hold 53%. The hyperthyroidism was newly diagnosed and had lasted under 2 months; the patients were aged 18 to 65. Diagnoses were established using clinical symptoms, serum thyroxine and TRAb, thyroid ultrasound and orbital computed tomography. With regard to this clonotype: Its target is not known.

Trimming removed 2 bases at V and 2 bases at J, with 11 bases between. Germline CDR1 and CDR2: SGHDT and YYEEEE. The CDR3 spans 15 residues. The chain has TRBV5-6 and TRBJ2-1; TRBD1 might be the D (5 bases). The sequencing input was blood. The receptor was derived from a woman aged 45 to 65 with Graves' hyperthyroidism. The CDR3 DNA follows: TGTGCCAGCAGCTTCGTACAGGCCCCCTACAATGAGCAGTTCTTC. Its translation is CASSFVQAPYNEQFF.